This section outlines one TCR beta chain sequence together with its context. The data are from a study of shared clonotypes between healthy human individuals. Per the germline V gene, CDR1 is SGHDT and CDR2 is YYEEEE. Trimming took 2 bases from V and 7 from J, leaving 4 bases between them. The CDR3 spans 12 residues. Each subset's genomic DNA was shared equally among a number of immunoSEQ plates. Sequenced by immunoSEQ multiplex PCR; TCRdb stores in-frame clones only, minus some. The profile shows some 2 million clones, less than 95% of them singletons. As defined, naive CD8 cells were CD45RO-negative and positively selected for CCR7, with terminally differentiated effector memory CD45RA+ cells excluded.

This TCR derives from a man aged 18 to 30 in good health. The sequenced sample consisted of naive CD8+ T cells sorted from blood. This chain uses TRBV5-6 with TRBJ1-6; D unresolved. CDR3 bases: TGTGCCAGCAGCTTCAAGAATTCACCCCTCCACTTT. It yields the protein CASSFKNSPLHF.